This TCR beta chain was recorded in a study of PD-L1 blockade in urothelial cancer. Study in general: About 90% of the roughly 29 patients were males with bladder-origin urothelial cancer. From 0 to 3 prior chemotherapy regimens had been given to the patients. Samples came from 3 weeks, at the second dose, and 6 weeks into treatment. Blood samples had a median of 141,255 T cells, 80,000 to 100,000 unique TCRs, and clonality about 0.074.

This clone occurred once. Sequencing was performed with immunoSEQ multiplex PCR; in TCRdb, only in-frame clones are kept and a portion is missing. The table shows 40,000 or so clones, with more than 75% occurring only once. The CDR3 length is 14 residues. After removal of 5 bases from V and 7 bases from J, the junction contained 9 bases not matched to a gene. In germline, CDR1 is SEHNR, CDR2 FQNEAQ (reference sequence). Time point given: peripheral blood 6 weeks after treatment start. This TCR was recovered from a man aged 55 to 70 with urothelial cancer. Sample: PBMCs, taken around atezolizumab (anti-PD-L1) treatment. The rearrangement joins TRBV7-9 to TRBJ2-7, with 9 nucleotides matching TRBD1. The CDR3 coding sequence is TGTGCCAGCAGCGACCACAGGGGGCGGGAAGAGCAGTACTTC. Translating it yields CASSDHRGREEQYF. The full variable domain, rest sourced from reference TRBV7-9 and TRBJ2-7, is DTGVSQNPRHKITKRGQNVTFRCDPISEHNRLYWYRQTLGQGPEFLTYFQNEAQLEKSRLLSDRFSAERPKGSFSTLEIQRTEQGDSAMYLCASSDHRGREEQYFGPGTRLTVT.